These 13 T cell receptor beta chains originate from one sample sequenced in a study of shared clonotypes between healthy human individuals. The naive CD8 population came from CD45RO-negative cells selected for CCR7, without terminally differentiated effector memory CD45RA+ cells. Profiling relied on immunoSEQ multiplex PCR, and the TCRdb table lists in-frame clones only, not all of them. This table has around 1,900,000 clones, over 85% appearing once. What was sequenced was naive CD8+ T cells from PBMCs. The receptors shown here come from a man younger than 30 in good health. Some clones in this sample may be carry-over from other donors' samples.

The V gene is TRBV2, the J gene TRBJ2-7; a weak D match, TRBD1 (6 bases). The CDR3 loop spans 17 amino acids. Trimming took off 7 bases at V and 1 base at J, with 23 bases between the two ends. Germline loops: CDR1 SNHLY, CDR2 FYNNEI. The CDR3 sequence is CASTSLGHLKESYEQYF. CDR3 bases: TGTGCCAGCACCTCCTTGGGACACCTGAAAGAGTCCTACGAGCAGTACTTC.

This chain uses TRBV7-3 with TRBJ1-1; no definite D call. CDR3 length: 13 amino acids. Germline V gene lookup returns CDR1 SGHTA and CDR2 FQGTGA. V lost 4 bases, J lost 4 bases, and 10 bases lay in between. This chain's CDR3 is CASSSLGSTEAFF. For the CDR3, the DNA is TGTGCCAGCAGCTCGCTGGGGTCCACTGAAGCTTTCTTT.

The CDR3 sequence: CASSSIDKNEQYF. The CDR3, as DNA: TGTGCCAGCAGTTCAATAGACAAAAACGAGCAGTACTTC. The chain combines TRBV27 with TRBJ2-7; D call uncertain. V gave up 4 bases and J gave up 5 bases, with 12 bases separating them. Germline V gene lookup returns CDR1 MNHEY and CDR2 SMNVEV (reference sequence). This CDR3 is 13 amino acids long.

The chain's CDR3 is CASSQDLRGHEQYF. CDR3 in DNA: TGTGCCAGCAGCCAAGATCTTCGAGGTCACGAGCAGTACTTC. The chain joins TRBV4-2 to TRBJ2-7, with D hard to call. The germline gives CDR1 LGHNA, CDR2 YNFKEQ. There are 14 residues in the CDR3. The V end lost 0 bases, the J end lost 5 bases, and 11 bases lay between the germline ends.

This clone was picked up one time. The chain carries TRBV27 and TRBJ2-4; either TRBD1 or TRBD2 may supply D (6 bases each). Trimming removed 0 bases from V and 6 bases from J, with 15 bases in between. CDR1 is MNHEY and CDR2 is SMNVEV in the germline V gene (reference sequence). This CDR3 comprises 16 residues. CDR3: CASSLSWGASGNIQYF. Here the CDR3 DNA reads TGTGCCAGCAGTTTATCCTGGGGGGCGTCGGGAAACATTCAGTACTTC.

The chain recombines TRBV10-1 with TRBJ2-7; a weak D match, TRBD1 (6 bases). This CDR3 has 13 residues. Trimming removed 5 bases at V and 3 bases at J, with 11 bases between. CDR1 and CDR2 (germline): WNHNN, SYGVQD (reference sequence). CDR3 DNA sequence: TGCGCCAGCAGTAATTCAGGGGACTACGAGCAGTACTTC. Amino acid sequence: CASSNSGDYEQYF.

The chain employs TRBV23-1 and TRBJ2-7; D remains ambiguous. TRBV23-1 is annotated as an ORF whose role is uncertain. The V end was cut by 0 bases, the J end by 3 bases, with 12 bases between. This CDR3 comprises 15 residues. This CDR3 reads CASSQSPANYYEQYF. The CDR3 DNA reads as TGCGCCAGCAGTCAATCTCCGGCAAATTACTACGAGCAGTACTTC.

The J gene is TRBJ2-5, the V gene TRBV28, with D possibly being TRBD1 (6 bases). The V gene lost 6 bases and the J gene lost 2 bases, with 13 bases spanning the gap. The CDR3 consists of 14 residues. Germline V gene sequence: CDR1 MDHEN, CDR2 SYDVKM. The CDR3 DNA sequence: TGTGCCAGCAGCCTCGGACAGATACAAGAGACCCAGTACTTC. Residues: CASSLGQIQETQYF.

The chain employs TRBV5-5 and TRBJ2-2, with 9 bases matching TRBD2. The CDR3 has 16 amino acids. The germline CDR1 and CDR2 sequences are SGHKS and YYEKEE (reference sequence). Trimming at V came to 0 bases and at J to 1 base, leaving 1 base not matched to a gene. CDR3 bases: TGTGCCAGCAGCTTGGTGACTAGCGGGAACACCGGGGAGCTGTTTTTT. As protein: CASSLVTSGNTGELFF.

The V call is TRBV25-1, the J call TRBJ2-2, with TRBD2 matching 8 bases. The CDR3 covers 13 residues. Germline V gene sequence: CDR1 MGHDK, CDR2 SYGVNS. J gave up 7 bases and V 9 bases, and 7 bases lay outside the gene matches. In DNA, the CDR3 is TGTGCCAGTAGCGGGGCTACTGACGGGGAGCTGTTTTTT. Translated: CASSGATDGELFF.

This chain joins TRBV27 and TRBJ2-1; 11 bases line up with TRBD2. Germline-derived CDR1 and CDR2 are MNHEY and SMNVEV (reference sequence). With 2 bases clipped from V and 4 bases from J, the junction kept 7 bases outside the gene matches. The CDR3 contains 17 residues. Written as DNA, the CDR3 is TGTGCCAGCAGTTTACTCCCACTAGCGGGAGTTTACAATGAGCAGTTCTTC. The encoded protein is CASSLLPLAGVYNEQFF.

The chain recombines TRBV7-2 with TRBJ1-2; D is unresolved. The CDR3 extends over 12 amino acids. V was trimmed by 7 bases and J by 4 bases, leaving 10 bases between them. Germline V gene sequence: CDR1 SGHTA, CDR2 FQGNSA. CDR3 loop: CASNFPRYGYTF. CDR3 nucleotides: TGTGCCAGCAACTTCCCCCGCTATGGCTACACCTTC. The variable domain in full, with the rest retrieved from reference TRBV7-2 and TRBJ1-2, is GAGVSQSPSNKVTEKGKDVELRCDPISGHTALYWYRQSLGQGLEFLIYFQGNSAPDKSGLPSDRFSAERTGGSVSTLTIQRTQQEDSAVYLCASNFPRYGYTFGSGTRLTVV.

The chain employs TRBV23-1 and TRBJ2-1; D gene uncertain. TRBV23-1 counts as an open reading frame of uncertain function. There are 15 residues in the CDR3. V was trimmed by 4 bases and J by 0 bases, leaving 10 bases between them. The CDR3 nucleotides read TGCGCCAGCAGTCCTGACTCCCCCTCCTACAATGAGCAGTTCTTC. Its translation is CASSPDSPSYNEQFF.